This T cell receptor beta chain was observed in a study of T-cell memory formation after mild COVID-19. A single record per CDR3 protein comes from TCRdb applying MiXCR to the 5' RACE reads. The sample has around 150,000 distinct CDR3 sequences; roughly 15% are singletons. Broader study findings: Unconfirmed was the SARS-CoV-2 specificity of second-wave clones that peaked on day 37.

V lost 4 bases to trimming and J lost 0 bases, with 22 bases between them. The length of the CDR3 is 18 residues. Germline assignment: CDR1 SGHDT and CDR2 YYEEEE. As regards this clonotype: Its antigen is unidentified.

The origin of this receptor is an adult woman who had mild COVID-19 (a few samples of this study predate the infection). Cell type and time point are not known. The sample comprised PBMCs or a T cell subset sorted from them (not recorded which). The genes are TRBV5-6 and TRBJ1-1; D possibly corresponds to TRBD1 (6 bases). CDR3 sequence reads: CASSPWDLDSPVNTEAFF. CDR3 bases: TGTGCCAGCAGCCCGTGGGACCTGGACAGCCCAGTGAACACTGAAGCTTTCTTT.